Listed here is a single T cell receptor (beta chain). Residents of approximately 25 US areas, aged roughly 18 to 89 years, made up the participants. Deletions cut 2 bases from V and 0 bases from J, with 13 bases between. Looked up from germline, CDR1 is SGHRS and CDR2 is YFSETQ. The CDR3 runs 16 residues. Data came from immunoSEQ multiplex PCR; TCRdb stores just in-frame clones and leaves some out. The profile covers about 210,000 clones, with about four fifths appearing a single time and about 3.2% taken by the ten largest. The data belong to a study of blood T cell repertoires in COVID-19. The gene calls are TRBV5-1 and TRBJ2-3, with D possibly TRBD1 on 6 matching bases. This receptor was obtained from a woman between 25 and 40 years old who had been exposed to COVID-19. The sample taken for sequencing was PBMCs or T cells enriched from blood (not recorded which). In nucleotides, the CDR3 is TGCGCCAGCAGCTTTGAAGGGGGTCCTAGCACAGATACGCAGTATTTT. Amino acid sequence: CASSFEGGPSTDTQYF. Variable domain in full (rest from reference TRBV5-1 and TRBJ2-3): KAGVTQTPRYLIKTRGQQVTLSCSPISGHRSVSWYQQTPGQGLQFLFEYFSETQRNKGNFPGRFSGRQFSNSRSEMNVSTLELGDSALYLCASSFEGGPSTDTQYFGPGTRLTVL.